A single sample gave rise to the 20 T cell receptor beta chains below, sequenced in a study of memory CD4+ T cells and cytomegalovirus serostatus. Profiled with immunoSEQ multiplex PCR; TCRdb holds only in-frame clones, not every one. This table has around 53,000 clones, 80% appearing once. The sort gate was single viable CD3+CD4+CD8-CD45RO+ cells for memory CD4+ T cells. The sample taken for sequencing was memory CD4+ T cells from blood. The receptor set was obtained from an adult in good health and CMV-seropositive.

This chain joins TRBV15 and TRBJ2-5; the D is unclear. V lost 3 bases, J lost 2 bases, and 16 bases lay in between. The CDR3 runs to 16 residues. The germline CDR1 and CDR2 sequences are LNHNV and YYDKDF (reference sequence). The CDR3, as DNA: TGTGCCACCAGCAGGGTGCAAGGTGTGAAGCAAGAGACCCAGTACTTC. It specifies CATSRVQGVKQETQYF.

The CDR3 bases are TGTGCCAGCAGCTCCTGGGGCGCCAACTACGAGCAGTACTTC. Translated, it gives CASSSWGANYEQYF. This sequence joins TRBV6-5 and TRBJ2-7; tentative D call: TRBD1 (5 bases). From germline, CDR1 is MNHEY and CDR2 SVGAGI. The length of the CDR3 is 14 residues. V lost 6 bases and J lost 3, with 15 bases in between.

This chain joins TRBV6-1 and TRBJ2-4; no reliable D call. The CDR3 has 11 residues. The V gene's germline CDR1 is MNHNS and CDR2 SASEGT. Between the trimmed V and J ends, which lost 10 bases and 7 bases, there was a span of 11 bases. The CDR3 is CATQRLNIQYF. Here the CDR3 DNA reads TGTGCCACCCAGAGGCTCAACATTCAGTACTTC.

The V and J genes are TRBV27 and TRBJ2-7; maybe TRBD1 (5 bases). The V and J ends lost 2 bases and 1 base respectively, with 18 bases between them. Germline-derived CDR1 and CDR2 are MNHEY and SMNVEV (reference sequence). The CDR3 sequence is 17 residues long. CDR3 DNA sequence: TGTGCCAGCAGTTTAAAAACTCAGGGCTTGGGGTCCTACGAGCAGTACTTC. Translation gives CASSLKTQGLGSYEQYF.

The chain recombines TRBV5-4 with TRBJ1-1; D is perhaps TRBD1 (6 bases). CDR1 and CDR2 from the germline V gene are SGHNT and YYREEE (reference sequence). V lost 1 base and J lost 5, with 12 bases in between. The CDR3 runs to 14 residues. Here the CDR3 reads CASSLSGARTEAFF. CDR3 DNA sequence: TGTGCCAGCAGCTTGTCAGGGGCGAGAACTGAAGCTTTCTTT.

This clone was detected only once. The V and J genes are TRBV29-1 and TRBJ2-1, with 7 bases fitting TRBD1. Germline lookup yields CDR1 SQVTM and CDR2 ANQGSEA. The ends lost 4 bases at V and 3 bases at J; junction bases unmatched: 6. This CDR3 has 14 residues. CDR3 sequence: CSVGHRGNYNEQFF. The CDR3 DNA sequence: TGCAGCGTTGGGCACAGGGGAAACTACAATGAGCAGTTCTTC.

This chain uses TRBV5-1 with TRBJ1-1; 11 bases agree with TRBD1. CDR3 length equals 14 residues. Germline assignment: CDR1 SGHRS and CDR2 YFSETQ. Losses at the gene ends were 3 bases for V and 5 bases for J; bases not matched to a gene: 3. The DNA of the CDR3 is TGCGCCAGCAGCTCCGGGACAGGGGGGACTGAAGCTTTCTTT. Translation: CASSSGTGGTEAFF.

The rearrangement joins TRBV7-9 to TRBJ1-2; D not resolved. Trimming left V 5 bases short and J 2 bases short, with 9 bases between. The CDR3 is 13 amino acids. Germline V lookup: CDR1 SEHNR, CDR2 FQNEAQ (reference sequence). As DNA, the CDR3 is TGTGCCAGCAGCCCAAGTTCGAACTATGGCTACACCTTC. As protein: CASSPSSNYGYTF.

The chain employs TRBV29-1 and TRBJ2-1, with TRBD2 identical over 7 bases. CDR3 size: 13 residues. Trimming took 3 bases from V and 4 from J; bases not matched to a gene: 3. Germline CDR1 and CDR2: SQVTM and ANQGSEA. The CDR3 region has the DNA TGCAGCGTTGAGGGCGGGAGTTACAATGAGCAGTTCTTC. Its translation: CSVEGGSYNEQFF.

The chain couples TRBV6-6 to TRBJ1-5, with a tentative D call TRBD1 (5 bases). The CDR3 has 14 residues. V was trimmed by 7 bases and J by 4 bases, leaving 14 bases between them. Germline values: CDR1 MNHNY, CDR2 SVGAGI (reference sequence). CDR3 sequence (DNA): TGTGCCAGCAAGCCGGGGCCCGTAAATCAGCCCCAGCATTTT. This sequence encodes CASKPGPVNQPQHF.

V and J are TRBV2 and TRBJ2-5, with D perhaps assigned TRBD1 or TRBD2 (5 bases each). V was pared by 8 bases and J by 2 bases, with 18 bases between. Germline V gives CDR1 SNHLY, CDR2 FYNNEI. This CDR3 contains 15 residues. The CDR3: CASLPTGLKQETQYF. Here the CDR3 DNA reads TGTGCCAGCCTACCTACAGGACTCAAGCAAGAGACCCAGTACTTC.

The chain joins TRBV5-1 to TRBJ1-1, with D uncertain. The V end was cut by 0 bases, the J end by 5 bases, with 2 bases between. The length of the CDR3 is 11 residues. Germline V gene lookup returns CDR1 SGHRS and CDR2 YFSETQ. CDR3 loop: CASSLGTEAFF. The CDR3 DNA sequence: TGCGCCAGCAGCTTGGGGACTGAAGCTTTCTTT.

The V call is TRBV5-1, the J call TRBJ2-2; D perhaps matches TRBD2 (6 bases). Trimming took 1 base from V and 1 from J, leaving 14 bases between them. Germline V gene data show CDR1 as SGHRS and CDR2 as YFSETQ. The CDR3 loop spans 17 amino acids. CDR3 region: CASSLRDPGRNTGELFF. The CDR3 DNA follows: TGCGCCAGCAGCTTGAGGGACCCCGGGAGGAACACCGGGGAGCTGTTTTTT.

The chain recombines TRBV27 with TRBJ2-6; D uncertain. CDR1 and CDR2 from the germline V gene are MNHEY and SMNVEV (reference sequence). V lost 7 bases, J lost 4 bases, and 17 bases lay in between. This CDR3 is built from 16 residues. The CDR3 loop reads CASTKTRMGGANVLTF. The CDR3 nucleotides read TGTGCCAGCACCAAGACTCGTATGGGAGGGGCCAACGTCCTGACTTTC. Based on the CDR3 plus reference TRBV27 and TRBJ2-6, the full variable domain is EAQVTQNPRYLITVTGKKLTVTCSQNMNHEYMSWYRQDPGLGLRQIYYSMNVEVTDKGDVPEGYKVSRKEKRNFPLILESPSPNQTSLYFCASTKTRMGGANVLTFGAGSRLTVL.

CDR3 in DNA: TGTGCCAGCAGCCCACTAGCGATGACCTACAATGAGCAGTTCTTC. Its protein product is CASSPLAMTYNEQFF. The rearrangement uses TRBV9 and TRBJ2-1, with 7 bases aligning to TRBD2. V lost 4 bases, J lost 2 bases, and 6 bases stayed unmatched. Germline CDR1 is SGDLS and CDR2 is YYNGEE. The CDR3 loop spans 15 amino acids.

This chain joins TRBV19 and TRBJ1-1; D remains ambiguous. The CDR3 spans 15 residues. V was cut by 0 bases and J by 7 bases, with 15 bases left in between. The germline V gene encodes CDR1 LNHDA and CDR2 SQIVND (reference sequence). The CDR3 region has the DNA TGTGCCAGTAGTATAGAGTCGGCCGGGGTACGTGAAGCTTTCTTT. This translates into CASSIESAGVREAFF.

The V and J genes are TRBV23-1 and TRBJ2-7; 13 nucleotides line up with TRBD2. TRBV23-1 is assigned to the ORF class and has an uncertain function. The CDR3 is 14 residues long. With V trimmed by 9 bases and J by 7 bases, 9 bases remained unmatched. CDR3 sequence reads: CARRGLAGSYEQYF. The CDR3 coding sequence is TGCGCCAGGCGGGGACTAGCGGGATCATATGAGCAGTACTTC.

The chain joins TRBV6-6 to TRBJ2-1; D is tentatively TRBD1 or TRBD2 (5 bases each). Germline values: CDR1 MNHNY, CDR2 SVGAGI (reference sequence). The CDR3 loop spans 15 amino acids. Between the trimmed V and J ends, which lost 7 bases and 3 bases, there was a span of 16 bases. The DNA of the CDR3 is TGTGCCAGCATCACCGGGACGGGAAACTACAATGAGCAGTTCTTC. Translating it yields CASITGTGNYNEQFF.

In this sample, this clone turned up a few times. V and J are TRBV5-1 and TRBJ1-1; 9 nucleotides agree with TRBD1. The CDR3 length is 17 residues. V lost 1 base, J lost 4 bases, and 11 bases stayed unmatched. The germline V gene has CDR1 SGHRS and CDR2 YFSETQ. The CDR3: CASSLLLQGASGTEAFF. The CDR3 bases are TGCGCCAGCAGCTTGTTATTACAGGGGGCCTCGGGCACTGAAGCTTTCTTT.

The chain employs TRBV19 and TRBJ2-2; no firm D call. This CDR3 is built from 17 residues. The ends were cut back, 1 base at V and 4 bases at J, with 16 bases in the middle. Germline V CDR1 and CDR2: LNHDA, SQIVND (reference sequence). The CDR3, as DNA: TGTGCCAGTAGTATAGGAGGTGGGTTATCCAGCACCGGGGAGCTGTTTTTT. Translating gives CASSIGGGLSSTGELFF.